The 14 T cell receptor beta chains presented below share a single source sample, sequenced in a study of T cell responses to AZD1222 COVID-19 vaccine. Data came from immunoSEQ multiplex PCR; TCRdb stores just in-frame clones and leaves some out. Of approximately 100,000 clones listed, just under 95% were seen once; the top ten hold 2.2%. The sample consisted of peripheral blood, taken on day 0 of AZD1222 vaccination. The source is an adult in good health.

V and J are TRBV12-3 or TRBV12-4 and TRBJ1-6; the D is unclear. CDR3 length equals 13 residues. Trimming removed 1 base at V and 9 bases at J, with 7 bases between. CDR3 sequence: CASSLGVFSPLHF. DNA for the CDR3: TGTGCCAGCAGTTTAGGGGTGTTTTCACCCCTCCACTTT.

The table lists this clone with a count of one. The chain employs TRBV27 and TRBJ2-6; D possibly corresponds to TRBD1 (6 bases). The CDR3 runs 21 residues. V dropped 4 bases and J dropped 0 bases, with 25 bases sitting between them. Germline-derived CDR1 and CDR2 are MNHEY and SMNVEV (reference sequence). The CDR3 coding sequence is TGTGCCAGCAGTTCTAGGGTCAATACCCGGACAGAGCCCTCTGGGGCCAACGTCCTGACTTTC. This encodes CASSSRVNTRTEPSGANVLTF.

The rearrangement joins TRBV6-2 or TRBV6-3 to TRBJ2-2; 7 nucleotides line up with TRBD2. Per the germline V gene, CDR1 is MNHEY and CDR2 is SVGEGT. The CDR3 extends over 15 amino acids. V lost 4 bases to trimming and J lost 6 bases; unmatched junction nucleotides: 8. The CDR3 DNA is TGTGCCAGCAGTTCGACCCCACGGGGGGCCGGGGAGCTGTTTTTT. Protein product: CASSSTPRGAGELFF.

With regard to this clone: Other DNA sequences of this sample code for an identical CDR3. The chain links TRBV19 to TRBJ2-7; D call uncertain. This CDR3 has 11 amino acids. In germline, CDR1 is LNHDA, CDR2 SQIVND (reference sequence). Trimming removed 1 base at V and 4 bases at J, with 2 bases between. Here the CDR3 reads CASSIGYEQYF. In DNA form, the CDR3 reads TGTGCCAGTAGTATAGGTTACGAGCAGTACTTC.

This clone was recorded only once. The chain recombines TRBV18 with TRBJ2-5, with D possibly TRBD2 on 6 matching bases. Germline CDR1 is KGHSH and CDR2 is LQKENI. The V and J ends lost 5 bases and 4 bases respectively, with 11 bases between them. The CDR3 consists of 13 residues. CDR3 region: CASSGGMGETQYF. CDR3 in DNA: TGTGCCAGCTCAGGCGGGATGGGAGAGACCCAGTACTTC.

This chain links TRBV15 with TRBJ2-7, with TRBD1 matching 8 bases. The CDR3 extends over 19 amino acids. Germline V gene sequence: CDR1 LNHNV, CDR2 YYDKDF (reference sequence). With V trimmed by 0 bases and J by 0 bases, 13 bases remained unmatched. DNA of the CDR3: TGTGCCACCAGCAGAGATCCCCTTAGCCCGACAGGGGTCTCCTACGAGCAGTACTTC. Residues: CATSRDPLSPTGVSYEQYF.

This clone showed up just once. This chain connects TRBV28 to TRBJ2-1, with D perhaps matching TRBD1 (6 bases). CDR3 length equals 16 residues. Deletions cut 3 bases from V and 9 bases from J, with 21 bases between. Germline CDR1 reads MDHEN; CDR2 reads SYDVKM. The CDR3 sequence: CASSLAGQFFFGEQFF. DNA for the CDR3: TGTGCCAGCAGTTTGGCCGGACAGTTCTTTTTTGGTGAGCAGTTCTTC.

This chain uses TRBV2 with TRBJ1-3; D gene ambiguous. The germline V and J ends were trimmed by 1 base and 4 bases, with 8 bases remaining between them. The CDR3 length is 14 residues. The germline CDR1 and CDR2 sequences are SNHLY and FYNNEI. CDR3 nucleotide sequence: TGTGCCAGCAGTGAAGACCCGTTCGGAAACACCATATATTTT. Its translation: CASSEDPFGNTIYF.

The chain has TRBV7-9 and TRBJ1-3; TRBD1 might be the D (5 bases). CDR1 is SEHNR and CDR2 is FQNEAQ in the germline V gene (reference sequence). CDR3 length: 13 residues. Trimming took 2 bases from V and 7 from J, leaving 9 bases between them. The CDR3 loop is CASSLPGGNTIYF. The DNA for the CDR3 is TGTGCCAGCAGCTTACCGGGGGGGAACACCATATATTTT.

The chain links TRBV6-1 to TRBJ1-1, with 8 bases identical to TRBD1. The CDR3 extends over 15 amino acids. Germline-derived CDR1 and CDR2 are MNHNS and SASEGT. V was clipped by 3 bases and J by 5 bases; unmatched bases: 8. CDR3 loop: CASSERTGTITEAFF. The CDR3 DNA sequence: TGTGCCAGCAGTGAGAGGACAGGGACCATAACTGAAGCTTTCTTT.

V gene TRBV5-6 combines with J gene TRBJ2-7; 8 positions agree with TRBD1. V shed 0 bases and J 7 bases; nucleotides not matched to a gene: 6. This CDR3 is 14 amino acids long. The germline V gene encodes CDR1 SGHDT and CDR2 YYEEEE. CDR3 protein: CASSLAGQGREQYF. CDR3 bases: TGTGCCAGCAGCTTGGCAGGACAGGGAAGGGAGCAGTACTTC. The whole variable domain, remainder taken from reference TRBV5-6 and TRBJ2-7, is DAGVTQSPTHLIKTRGQQVTLRCSPKSGHDTVSWYQQALGQGPQFIFQYYEEEERQRGNFPDRFSGHQFPNYSSELNVNALLLGDSALYLCASSLAGQGREQYFGPGTRLTVT.

This rearrangement joins TRBV29-1 to TRBJ1-2; 8 nucleotides match TRBD1. Germline-derived CDR1 and CDR2 are SQVTM and ANQGSEA. There are 14 residues in the CDR3. V shed 4 bases and J 3 bases; nucleotides not matched to a gene: 7. CDR3 protein: CSVVRQGSHYGYTF. The CDR3 DNA is TGCAGCGTTGTCAGACAGGGGAGTCACTATGGCTACACCTTC.

The J gene is TRBJ1-5, the V gene TRBV2; a weak D match, TRBD1 (5 bases). The germline V gene has CDR1 SNHLY and CDR2 FYNNEI. CDR3 size: 16 residues. V lost 1 base, J lost 4 bases, and 14 bases lay in between. The chain's CDR3 is CASSEGRQRDNQPQHF. CDR3 bases: TGTGCCAGCAGTGAAGGAAGACAGAGAGATAATCAGCCCCAGCATTTT.

This chain links TRBV6-5 with TRBJ1-1; D is unresolved. V was shortened by 6 bases and J by 1 base, with 9 bases between the two germline ends. CDR1 and CDR2 (germline): MNHEY, SVGAGI. This CDR3 contains 13 residues. This chain's CDR3 is CASSRTQNTEAFF. CDR3 nucleotides: TGTGCCAGCAGCAGGACTCAGAACACTGAAGCTTTCTTT.